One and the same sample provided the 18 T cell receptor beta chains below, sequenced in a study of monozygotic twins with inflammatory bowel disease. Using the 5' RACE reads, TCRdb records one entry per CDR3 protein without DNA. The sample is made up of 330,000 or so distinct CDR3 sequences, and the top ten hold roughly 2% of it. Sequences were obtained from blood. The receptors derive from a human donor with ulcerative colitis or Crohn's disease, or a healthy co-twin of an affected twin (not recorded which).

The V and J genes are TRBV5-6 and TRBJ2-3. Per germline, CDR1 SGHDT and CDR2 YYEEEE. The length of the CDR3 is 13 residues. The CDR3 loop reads CASSLQLTDTQYF. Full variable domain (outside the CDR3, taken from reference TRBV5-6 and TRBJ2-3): DAGVTQSPTHLIKTRGQQVTLRCSPKSGHDTVSWYQQALGQGPQFIFQYYEEEERQRGNFPDRFSGHQFPNYSSELNVNALLLGDSALYLCASSLQLTDTQYFGPGTRLTVL.

CDR3 amino acids: CASHEGAGEQFF. The genes are TRBV28 and TRBJ2-1; the D gene TCRdb calls, TRBD1, cannot be checked with no DNA. Germline V CDR1 and CDR2: MDHEN, SYDVKM. The CDR3 is 12 amino acids.

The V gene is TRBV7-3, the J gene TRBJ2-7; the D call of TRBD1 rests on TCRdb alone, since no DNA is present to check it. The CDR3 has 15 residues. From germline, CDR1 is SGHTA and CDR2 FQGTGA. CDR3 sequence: CASSLRPGQPYEQYF.

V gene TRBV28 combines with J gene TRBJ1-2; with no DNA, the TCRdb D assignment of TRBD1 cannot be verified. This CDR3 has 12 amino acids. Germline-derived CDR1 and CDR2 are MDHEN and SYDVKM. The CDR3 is CASNAGRDGYTF.

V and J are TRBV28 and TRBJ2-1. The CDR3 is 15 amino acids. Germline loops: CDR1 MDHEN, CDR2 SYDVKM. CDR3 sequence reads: CASSPIKGSYNEQFF.

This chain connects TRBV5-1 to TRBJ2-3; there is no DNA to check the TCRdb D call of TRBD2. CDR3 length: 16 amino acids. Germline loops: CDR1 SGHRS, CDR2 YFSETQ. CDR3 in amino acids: CASSAGTSGDTDTQYF.

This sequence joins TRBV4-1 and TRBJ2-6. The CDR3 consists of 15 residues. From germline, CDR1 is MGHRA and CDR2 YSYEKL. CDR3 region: CASSRDDGGANVLTF.

CDR3 amino acids: CASSRAQGAYNEQFF. The chain employs TRBV7-2 and TRBJ2-1; without DNA, the TCRdb call of TRBD1 cannot be checked. The CDR3 length is 15 residues. Germline assignment: CDR1 SGHTA and CDR2 FQGNSA.

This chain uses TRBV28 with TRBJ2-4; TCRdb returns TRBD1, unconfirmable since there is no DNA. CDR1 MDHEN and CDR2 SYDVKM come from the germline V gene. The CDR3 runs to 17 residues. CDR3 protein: CASSFLTGGASKNIQYF.

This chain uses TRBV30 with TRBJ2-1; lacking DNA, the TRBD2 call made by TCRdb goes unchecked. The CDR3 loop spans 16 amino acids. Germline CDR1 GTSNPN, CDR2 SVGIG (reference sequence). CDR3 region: CAWRPQMVAGYNEQFF.

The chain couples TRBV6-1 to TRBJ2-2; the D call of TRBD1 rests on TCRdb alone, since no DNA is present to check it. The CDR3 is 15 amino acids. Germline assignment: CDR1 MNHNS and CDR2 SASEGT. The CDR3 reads CASSGQGAPTGELFF.

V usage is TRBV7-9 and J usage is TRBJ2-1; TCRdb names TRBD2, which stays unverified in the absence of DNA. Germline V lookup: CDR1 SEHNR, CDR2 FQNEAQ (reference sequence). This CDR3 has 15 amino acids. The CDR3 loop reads CASSLIGLGMDEQFF.

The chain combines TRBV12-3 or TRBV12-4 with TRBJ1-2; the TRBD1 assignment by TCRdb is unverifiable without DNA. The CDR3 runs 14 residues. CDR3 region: CASSLGGPGYGYTF.

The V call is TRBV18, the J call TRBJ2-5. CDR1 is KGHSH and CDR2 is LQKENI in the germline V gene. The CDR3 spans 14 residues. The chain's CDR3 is CASSYQSLPETQYF. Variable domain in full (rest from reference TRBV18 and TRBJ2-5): NAGVMQNPRHLVRRRGQEARLRCSPMKGHSHVYWYRQLPEEGLKFMVYLQKENIIDESGMPKERFSAEFPKEGPSILRIQQVVRGDSAAYFCASSYQSLPETQYFGPGTRLLVL.

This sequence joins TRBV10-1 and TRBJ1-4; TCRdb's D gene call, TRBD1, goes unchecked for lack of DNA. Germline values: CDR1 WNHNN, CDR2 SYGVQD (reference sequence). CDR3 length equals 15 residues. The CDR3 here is CASSETRPPREKLFF.

This CDR3 is CSVASGVNYGYTF. The V call is TRBV29-1, the J call TRBJ1-2. The V gene's germline CDR1 is SQVTM and CDR2 ANQGSEA. The CDR3 has 13 amino acids.

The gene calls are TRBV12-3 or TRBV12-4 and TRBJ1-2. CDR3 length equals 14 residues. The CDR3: CASRHTEPIVGYTF.

CDR3 protein: CASNGDPLARGVNTQYF. This chain links TRBV11-1 with TRBJ2-3; TCRdb lists TRBD2, though no DNA is available to test this call. This CDR3 has 17 residues. Germline V gene sequence: CDR1 SGHAT, CDR2 FQDESV (reference sequence). The variable domain in full, with the rest retrieved from reference TRBV11-1 and TRBJ2-3, is EAEVAQSPRYKITEKSQAVAFWCDPISGHATLYWYRQILGQGPELLVQFQDESVVDDSQLPKDRFSAERLKGVDSTLKIQPAELGDSAMYLCASNGDPLARGVNTQYFGPGTRLTVL.